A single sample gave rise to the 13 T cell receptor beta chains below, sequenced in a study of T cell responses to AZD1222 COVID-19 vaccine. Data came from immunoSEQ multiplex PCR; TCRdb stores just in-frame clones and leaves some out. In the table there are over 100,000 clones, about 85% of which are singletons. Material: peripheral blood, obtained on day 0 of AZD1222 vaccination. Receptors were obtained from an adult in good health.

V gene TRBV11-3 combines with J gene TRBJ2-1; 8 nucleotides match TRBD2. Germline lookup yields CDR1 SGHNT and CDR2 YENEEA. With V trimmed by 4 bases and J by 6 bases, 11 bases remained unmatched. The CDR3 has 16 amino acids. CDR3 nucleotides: TGTGCCAGCAGCTCTGAGGGGACTAGTGTAGTCAATGAGCAGTTCTTC. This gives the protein CASSSEGTSVVNEQFF. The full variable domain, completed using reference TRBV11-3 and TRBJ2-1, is EAGVVQSPRYKIIEKKQPVAFWCNPISGHNTLYWYLQNLGQGPELLIRYENEEAVDDSQLPKDRFSAERLKGVDSTLKIQPAELGDSAVYLCASSSEGTSVVNEQFFGPGTRLTVL.

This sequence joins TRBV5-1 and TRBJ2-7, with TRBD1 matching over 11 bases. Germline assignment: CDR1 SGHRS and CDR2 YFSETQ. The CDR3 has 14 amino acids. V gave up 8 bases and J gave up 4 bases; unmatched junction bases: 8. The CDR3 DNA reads TGCGCCAGTCAACAGGGACAGGGGGGTTACGAGCAGTACTTC. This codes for CASQQGQGGYEQYF.

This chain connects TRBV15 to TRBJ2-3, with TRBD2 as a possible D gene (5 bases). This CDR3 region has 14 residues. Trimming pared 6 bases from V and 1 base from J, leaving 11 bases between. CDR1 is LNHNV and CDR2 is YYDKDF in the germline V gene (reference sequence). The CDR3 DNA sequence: TGTGCCACCAGTCAGAGGGTGGGCACAGATACGCAGTATTTT. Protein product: CATSQRVGTDTQYF.

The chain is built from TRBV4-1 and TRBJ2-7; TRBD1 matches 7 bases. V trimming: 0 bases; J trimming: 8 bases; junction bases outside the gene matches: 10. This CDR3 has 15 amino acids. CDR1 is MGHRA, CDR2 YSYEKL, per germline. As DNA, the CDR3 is TGCGCCAGCAGCCAAGATCTCAACAGGGGAGACCAGCAGTACTTC. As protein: CASSQDLNRGDQQYF.

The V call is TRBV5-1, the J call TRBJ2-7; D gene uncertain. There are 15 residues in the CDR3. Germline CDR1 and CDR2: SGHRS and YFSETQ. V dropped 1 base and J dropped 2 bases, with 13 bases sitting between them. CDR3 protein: CASSLRSGAPYEQYF. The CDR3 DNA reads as TGCGCCAGCAGCTTGAGGTCAGGAGCTCCCTACGAGCAGTACTTC.

In DNA, the CDR3 is TGTGCCAGTCGACGGAGCGGGGAGACCCAGTACTTC. This gives the protein CASRRSGETQYF. The V and J genes are TRBV12-3 or TRBV12-4 and TRBJ2-5, with D tentatively TRBD2 (6 bases). The length of the CDR3 is 12 residues. V lost 9 bases to trimming and J lost 5 bases, with 13 bases between them.

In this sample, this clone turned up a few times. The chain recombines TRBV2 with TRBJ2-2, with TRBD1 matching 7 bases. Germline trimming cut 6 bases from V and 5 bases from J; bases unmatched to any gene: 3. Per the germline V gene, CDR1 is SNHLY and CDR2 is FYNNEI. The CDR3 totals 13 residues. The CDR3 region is CASRATGTGELFF. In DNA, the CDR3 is TGTGCCAGCAGGGCGACAGGGACCGGGGAGCTGTTTTTT. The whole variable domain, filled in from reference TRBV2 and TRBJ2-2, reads EPEVTQTPSHQVTQMGQEVILRCVPISNHLYFYWYRQILGQKVEFLVSFYNNEISEKSEIFDDQFSVERPDGSNFTLKIRSTKLEDSAMYFCASRATGTGELFFGEGSRLTVL.

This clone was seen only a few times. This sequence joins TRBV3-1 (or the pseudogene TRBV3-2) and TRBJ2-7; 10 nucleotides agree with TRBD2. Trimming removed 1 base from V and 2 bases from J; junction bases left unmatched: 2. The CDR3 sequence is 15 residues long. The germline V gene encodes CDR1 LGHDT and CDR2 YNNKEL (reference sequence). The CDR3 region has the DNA TGTGCCAGCAGCCAAGGTAGCGGGAGGCCCTACGAGCAGTACTTC. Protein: CASSQGSGRPYEQYF.

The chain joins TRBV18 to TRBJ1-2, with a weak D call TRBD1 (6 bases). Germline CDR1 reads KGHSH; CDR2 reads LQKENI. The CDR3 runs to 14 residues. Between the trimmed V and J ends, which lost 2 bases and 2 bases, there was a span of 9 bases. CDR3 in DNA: TGTGCCAGCTCACCAGGGACACAAAACTATGGCTACACCTTC. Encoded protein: CASSPGTQNYGYTF.

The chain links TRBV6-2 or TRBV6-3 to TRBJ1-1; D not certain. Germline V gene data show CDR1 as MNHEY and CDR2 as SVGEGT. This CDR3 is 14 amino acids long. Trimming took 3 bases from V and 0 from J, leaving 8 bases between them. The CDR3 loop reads CASSYGSLNTEAFF. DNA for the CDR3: TGTGCCAGCAGTTATGGGAGCCTGAACACTGAAGCTTTCTTT.

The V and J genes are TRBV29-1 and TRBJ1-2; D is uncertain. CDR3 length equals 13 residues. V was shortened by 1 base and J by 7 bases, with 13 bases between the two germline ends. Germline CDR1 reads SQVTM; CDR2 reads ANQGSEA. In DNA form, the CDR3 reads TGCAGCGTTGAAGTGGCCGCTACGGGTGGCTACACCTTC. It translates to CSVEVAATGGYTF.

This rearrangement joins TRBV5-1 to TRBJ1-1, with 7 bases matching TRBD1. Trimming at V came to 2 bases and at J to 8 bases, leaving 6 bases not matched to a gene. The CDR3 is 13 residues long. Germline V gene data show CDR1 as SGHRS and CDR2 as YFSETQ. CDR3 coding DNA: TGCGCCAGCAGCTTAGGGACAGCATTCGAAGCTTTCTTT. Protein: CASSLGTAFEAFF.

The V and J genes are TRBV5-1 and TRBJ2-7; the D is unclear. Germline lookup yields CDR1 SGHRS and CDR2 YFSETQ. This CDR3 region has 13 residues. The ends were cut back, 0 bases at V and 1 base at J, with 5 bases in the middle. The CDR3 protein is CASSLEGSYEQYF. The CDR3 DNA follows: TGCGCCAGCAGCTTGGAGGGTTCCTACGAGCAGTACTTC. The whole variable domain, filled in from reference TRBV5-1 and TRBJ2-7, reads KAGVTQTPRYLIKTRGQQVTLSCSPISGHRSVSWYQQTPGQGLQFLFEYFSETQRNKGNFPGRFSGRQFSNSRSEMNVSTLELGDSALYLCASSLEGSYEQYFGPGTRLTVT.